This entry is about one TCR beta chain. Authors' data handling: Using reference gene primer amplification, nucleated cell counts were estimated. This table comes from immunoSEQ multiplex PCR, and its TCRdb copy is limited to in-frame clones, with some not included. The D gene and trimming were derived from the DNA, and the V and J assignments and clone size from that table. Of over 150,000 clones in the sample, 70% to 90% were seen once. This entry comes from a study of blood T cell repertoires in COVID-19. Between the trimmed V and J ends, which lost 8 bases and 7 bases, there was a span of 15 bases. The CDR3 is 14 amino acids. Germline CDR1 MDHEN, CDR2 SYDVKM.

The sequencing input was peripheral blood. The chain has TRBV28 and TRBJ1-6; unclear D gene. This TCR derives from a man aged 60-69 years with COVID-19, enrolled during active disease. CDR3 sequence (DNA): TGTGCCAGCGTCCCTACCCCCAGGAATTCACCCCTCCACTTT. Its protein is CASVPTPRNSPLHF.